Listed here are 14 T cell receptor beta chains from one sample, sequenced in a study of T cells after yellow fever vaccination. TCRdb analysed the 5' RACE reads with MiXCR anew, one entry per CDR3 protein. The sample carries some 560,000 distinct CDR3 sequences, 15% to 20% recorded once. The starting material was PBMCs, obtained 15 days after the yellow fever booster vaccination. The receptor set was obtained from a man aged 25-40 years who received the YFV17D yellow fever vaccine.

V gene TRBV4-3 combines with J gene TRBJ1-4, with D possibly TRBD1 on 5 matching bases. The CDR3 spans 14 residues. CDR1 is LGHNA and CDR2 is YSLEER in the germline V gene. The V end was cut by 4 bases, the J end by 8 bases, with 14 bases between. DNA of the CDR3: TGCGCCAGCAGCCTCGCGGGGGTGCGAGAAAAACTGTTTTTT. This sequence encodes CASSLAGVREKLFF.

V usage is TRBV7-8 and J usage is TRBJ2-6, with D possibly matching TRBD2 (5 bases). The CDR3 is made up of 13 amino acids. Germline CDR1 SGHVS, CDR2 FQNEAQ. Trimming removed 1 base at V and 12 bases at J, with 10 bases between. The CDR3 sequence: CASSLVFEGVLTF. In DNA form, the CDR3 reads TGTGCCAGCAGCTTAGTATTTGAGGGCGTCCTGACTTTC. Full variable domain (outside the CDR3, taken from reference TRBV7-8 and TRBJ2-6): GAGVSQSPRYKVAKRGQDVALRCDPISGHVSLFWYQQALGQGPEFLTYFQNEAQLDKSGLPSDRFFAERPEGSVSTLKIQRTQQEDSAVYLCASSLVFEGVLTFGAGSRLTVL.

This clonotype has only a few counts. The rearrangement joins TRBV2 to TRBJ1-4; D is unclear. CDR1 and CDR2 (germline): SNHLY, FYNNEI. Trimming took 3 bases from V and 0 from J, leaving 5 bases between them. The CDR3 length is 14 residues. CDR3 sequence (DNA): TGTGCCAGCAGTGACAGATCAACTAATGAAAAACTGTTTTTT. Translation: CASSDRSTNEKLFF.

The V call is TRBV5-6, the J call TRBJ1-1; D gene unclear. Trimming stripped 2 bases from V and 6 bases from J, with 5 bases between. CDR1 SGHDT and CDR2 YYEEEE come from the germline V gene. This CDR3 has 11 residues. CDR3 sequence reads: CASSFGPEAFF. The CDR3 nucleotides read TGTGCCAGCAGCTTCGGGCCTGAAGCTTTCTTT.

Remarks on this clonotype: The junction and the germline gene differ at one end; a read error may be behind it. V gene TRBV7-7 combines with J gene TRBJ2-5; 9 bases map to TRBD2. Per germline, CDR1 SSHAT and CDR2 FNYEAQ (reference sequence). The CDR3 sequence is 14 residues long. The CDR3 coding sequence is TGTGCTAGCAGCCCCGGACTAGCGCGAGAGACCCAGTACTTC. Translation: CASSPGLARETQYF. Drawing the rest from reference TRBV7-7 and TRBJ2-5, the complete variable domain is GAGVSQSPRYKVTKRGQDVTLRCDPISSHATLYWYQQALGQGPEFLTYFNYEAQPDKSGLPSDRFSAERPEGSISTLTIQRTEQRDSAMYRCASSPGLARETQYFGPGTRLLVL.

CDR3 residues: CASSYGGYTEAFF. Written as DNA, the CDR3 is TGTGCCAGCAGTTACGGGGGGTACACTGAAGCTTTCTTT. The V gene is TRBV27, the J gene TRBJ1-1; possibly TRBD1 for D (5 bases). This CDR3 has 13 amino acids. In germline, CDR1 is MNHEY, CDR2 SMNVEV (reference sequence). V lost 4 bases and J 3 bases, leaving 9 bases between the germline ends.

This clonotype was detected only a few times. The chain uses TRBV27 and TRBJ2-5; 8 positions agree with TRBD1. V was clipped by 5 bases and J by 5 bases; unmatched bases: 10. Germline V gives CDR1 MNHEY, CDR2 SMNVEV (reference sequence). This CDR3 is built from 15 residues. DNA of the CDR3: TGTGCCAGCAGTCCCCGGGACAGGATGGGGGAGACCCAGTACTTC. It codes for CASSPRDRMGETQYF.

The chain uses TRBV4-2 and TRBJ2-5; 8 nucleotides align to TRBD2. Germline V CDR1 and CDR2: LGHNA, YNFKEQ. Trimming at V came to 2 bases and at J to 5 bases, leaving 7 bases not matched to a gene. The length of the CDR3 is 15 residues. CDR3 in amino acids: CASSQFGRAGETQYF. For the CDR3, the DNA is TGTGCCAGCAGCCAATTCGGGAGGGCCGGTGAGACCCAGTACTTC.

The V call is TRBV9, the J call TRBJ2-3; possible D gene TRBD2, 5 bases. V was pared by 2 bases and J by 2 bases, with 15 bases between. This CDR3 has 16 residues. CDR1 is SGDLS and CDR2 is YYNGEE in the germline V gene. This chain's CDR3 is CASSVASSLYTDTQYF. The CDR3, as DNA: TGTGCCAGCAGCGTCGCTAGCAGTCTATACACAGATACGCAGTATTTT.

This clonotype turned up a few times. CDR3 amino acids: CASSHRDSYNEQFF. CDR3 in DNA: TGTGCCAGCAGCCACCGCGACTCTTACAATGAGCAGTTCTTC. The chain employs TRBV3-1 and TRBJ2-1; unclear D gene. CDR1 is LGHDT and CDR2 is YNNKEL in the germline V gene (reference sequence). This CDR3 region has 14 residues. The germline V and J ends were trimmed by 3 bases and 4 bases, with 10 bases remaining between them.

The rearrangement uses TRBV7-3 and TRBJ2-1, with 11 positions matching TRBD2. V trimming: 6 bases; J trimming: 7 bases; junction bases outside the gene matches: 11. Germline assignment: CDR1 SGHTA and CDR2 FQGTGA. The CDR3 is made up of 16 amino acids. CDR3 DNA sequence: TGTGCCAGCAGTCAAGGGGGTAGCGGGAGGGCGAATGAGCAGTTCTTC. It is translated as CASSQGGSGRANEQFF.

There are a few counts of this clonotype. The J gene is TRBJ1-1, the V gene TRBV29-1; TRBD1 matches 10 bases. The germline CDR1 and CDR2 sequences are SQVTM and ANQGSEA. The CDR3 totals 13 residues. Germline trimming cut 2 bases from V and 5 bases from J; bases unmatched to any gene: 2. This CDR3 is CSVEKDRGTEAFF. The CDR3 region has the DNA TGCAGCGTTGAAAAGGACAGGGGGACTGAAGCTTTCTTT.

A few counts support this clonotype. The CDR3 DNA reads TGTGCCACCAGCAGAGATTTGGGCCTCTACGAGCAGTACTTC. This sequence encodes CATSRDLGLYEQYF. J is TRBJ2-7 and V is TRBV15; no definite D call. The germline V gene encodes CDR1 LNHNV and CDR2 YYDKDF (reference sequence). Trimming shortened V by 0 bases and J by 3 bases, and 9 bases separated the two germline ends. CDR3 length equals 14 residues.

This clonotype was picked up a small number of times. The gene calls are TRBV4-3 and TRBJ2-2; a weak D match, TRBD2 (5 bases). The CDR3 has 18 amino acids. V gave up 0 bases and J gave up 4 bases, with 18 bases separating them. CDR1 is LGHNA and CDR2 is YSLEER in the germline V gene. CDR3 nucleotide sequence: TGCGCCAGCAGCCAAGATCTTCATCGTACGGGAAGCACCGGGGAGCTGTTTTTT. This gives the protein CASSQDLHRTGSTGELFF.